Following are 18 T cell receptor beta chains from one sample sequenced in a study of cytomegalovirus exposure and HLA in healthy donors. With 60 Vbeta and 13 Jbeta primers, the PCR was carried out. Sequencing used immunoSEQ multiplex PCR; TCRdb keeps in-frame clones, though not all of them. The data contain 100,000 to 120,000 clones, over 9.5% of them singletons. The sequenced material came from PBMCs. Receptor source: a middle-aged man in good health and CMV-seropositive.

This sequence joins TRBV7-8 and TRBJ1-6; TRBD1 is a possible D gene (5 bases). V was shortened by 5 bases and J by 7 bases, with 18 bases between the two germline ends. Germline CDR1 and CDR2: SGHVS and FQNEAQ. There are 16 residues in the CDR3. CDR3 sequence reads: CASSTMRQGKNSPLHF. CDR3 bases: TGTGCCAGCAGCACTATGCGGCAGGGTAAGAATTCACCCCTCCACTTT.

This clone turned up a few times. The V gene is TRBV5-4, the J gene TRBJ1-3; D unclear. Per germline, CDR1 SGHNT and CDR2 YYREEE (reference sequence). The CDR3 loop spans 14 amino acids. Deletions cut 2 bases from V and 4 bases from J, with 10 bases between. CDR3 sequence (DNA): TGTGCCAGCAGCTTCCTAGGGAGCGGAAACACCATATATTTT. Its protein is CASSFLGSGNTIYF.

This chain links TRBV6-5 with TRBJ1-2; no firm D call. The CDR3 has 14 amino acids. The V end was cut by 5 bases, the J end by 4 bases, with 14 bases between. Per the germline V gene, CDR1 is MNHEY and CDR2 is SVGAGI. This chain's CDR3 is CASSPVERAYGYTF. For the CDR3, the DNA is TGTGCCAGCAGTCCGGTAGAAAGAGCCTATGGCTACACCTTC.

There are a few counts of this clone. This chain joins TRBV5-4 and TRBJ1-2; 8 bases match TRBD1. CDR1 SGHNT and CDR2 YYREEE come from the germline V gene (reference sequence). V shed 7 bases, J shed 7 bases, and the junction held 6 bases outside the gene matches. This CDR3 is built from 12 residues. CDR3 loop: CASWRQGLGYTF. CDR3 in DNA: TGTGCCAGCTGGAGACAGGGGCTTGGCTACACCTTC.

This chain joins TRBV6-6 and TRBJ1-2; the D is unclear. V gave up 5 bases and J gave up 5 bases, with 6 bases separating them. CDR3 size: 11 residues. The germline gives CDR1 MNHNY, CDR2 SVGAGI (reference sequence). Written as DNA, the CDR3 is TGTGCCAGCAGTACAGAGTATGGCTACACCTTC. Protein: CASSTEYGYTF.

This clone was seen a few times. This chain connects TRBV9 to TRBJ2-7; 7 nucleotides match TRBD1. V shed 4 bases, J shed 0 bases, and the junction held 4 bases outside the gene matches. The CDR3 extends over 14 amino acids. Germline V gives CDR1 SGDLS, CDR2 YYNGEE. In DNA form, the CDR3 reads TGTGCCAGCAGCCGGGACAGTAGCTCCTACGAGCAGTACTTC. It codes for CASSRDSSSYEQYF.

V gene TRBV18 combines with J gene TRBJ1-5; maybe TRBD1 (6 bases). CDR1 and CDR2 from the germline V gene are KGHSH and LQKENI. The length of the CDR3 is 15 residues. Trimming shortened V by 2 bases and J by 4 bases, and 12 bases separated the two germline ends. CDR3 protein: CASSPIATGNQPQHF. The CDR3 nucleotides are TGTGCCAGCTCACCAATAGCGACAGGAAATCAGCCCCAGCATTTT.

The J gene is TRBJ2-1, the V gene TRBV11-3; D not resolved. This CDR3 contains 13 residues. The V end lost 5 bases, the J end lost 9 bases, and 14 bases lay between the germline ends. The germline CDR1 and CDR2 sequences are SGHNT and YENEEA. As DNA, the CDR3 is TGTGCCAGCAGCGGAGCCGCGTTGGGTGAGCAGTTCTTC. Its translation is CASSGAALGEQFF.

The chain has TRBV28 and TRBJ2-7, with 9 bases fitting TRBD2. Trimming removed 5 bases from V and 0 bases from J; junction bases left unmatched: 11. Per the germline V gene, CDR1 is MDHEN and CDR2 is SYDVKM. The length of the CDR3 is 17 residues. The CDR3, as DNA: TGTGCCAGCAGTCTCACCCTCCTAGCGGGGAGCTCCTACGAGCAGTACTTC. It translates to CASSLTLLAGSSYEQYF. The full variable domain, in which reference TRBV28 and TRBJ2-7 provide the parts outside the CDR3, is DVKVTQSSRYLVKRTGEKVFLECVQDMDHENMFWYRQDPGLGLRLIYFSYDVKMKEKGDIPEGYSVSREKKERFSLILESASTNQTSMYLCASSLTLLAGSSYEQYFGPGTRLTVT.

The genes are TRBV7-3 and TRBJ2-1, with 10 bases aligning to TRBD2. The CDR3 contains 17 residues. Germline V gives CDR1 SGHTA, CDR2 FQGTGA. Trimming removed 5 bases from V and 9 bases from J; junction bases left unmatched: 16. CDR3 residues: CASSPRGGAGGVGEQFF. In nucleotides, the CDR3 is TGTGCCAGCAGCCCGAGGGGGGGAGCGGGAGGGGTCGGTGAGCAGTTCTTC.

The CDR3 here is CASSWALAGGEQYF. CDR3 bases: TGTGCCAGCAGTTGGGCACTAGCGGGAGGCGAGCAGTACTTC. The V gene is TRBV28, the J gene TRBJ2-7, with 12 bases fitting TRBD2. J was trimmed by 6 bases and V by 4 bases; bases with no gene match: 4. The CDR3 is 14 amino acids. CDR1 and CDR2 from the germline V gene are MDHEN and SYDVKM.

The chain uses TRBV9 and TRBJ2-1; D may be TRBD1 (6 bases). The CDR3 sequence is 15 residues long. Germline V gene lookup returns CDR1 SGDLS and CDR2 YYNGEE. The ends were cut back, 4 bases at V and 1 base at J, with 12 bases in the middle. The CDR3: CASSTGIASYNEQFF. Here the CDR3 DNA reads TGTGCCAGCAGCACAGGGATAGCGTCCTACAATGAGCAGTTCTTC.

This clone was seen a few times. The rearrangement joins TRBV27 to TRBJ2-5; 9 bases are shared with TRBD2. Germline V gives CDR1 MNHEY, CDR2 SMNVEV (reference sequence). The J segment lost 5 bases and the V segment lost 2 bases, leaving 12 bases of the junction unmatched. This CDR3 spans 17 amino acids. For the CDR3, the DNA is TGTGCCAGCAGTTTAAGGGGCGGCGGGAGGGCAGTTGAGACCCAGTACTTC. Its protein is CASSLRGGGRAVETQYF.

The rearrangement uses TRBV19 and TRBJ2-1, with D possibly being TRBD1 (6 bases). The CDR3 runs 15 residues. Germline-derived CDR1 and CDR2 are LNHDA and SQIVND (reference sequence). Trimming took 3 bases from V and 2 from J, leaving 11 bases between them. The CDR3 sequence: CASSMGWGPYNEQFF. DNA of the CDR3: TGTGCCAGTAGTATGGGTTGGGGGCCCTACAATGAGCAGTTCTTC.

The gene calls are TRBV12-5 and TRBJ1-3; D remains ambiguous. Trimming removed 5 bases from V and 1 base from J, with 12 bases in between. CDR1 is LGHNT and CDR2 is FRNRAP in the germline V gene. There are 15 residues in the CDR3. The CDR3 DNA is TGTGCTAGTGGTCCGCCACGGGGATCTGGAAACACCATATATTTT. This translates into CASGPPRGSGNTIYF.

This clone was seen a few times. The CDR3 reads CASSYSYRVPRTQYF. CDR3 DNA: TGTGCCAGCAGTTACTCCTACCGGGTCCCGAGGACGCAGTATTTT. The chain couples TRBV6-5 to TRBJ2-3; D remains unclear. V lost 0 bases, J lost 9 bases, and 16 bases lay in between. This CDR3 spans 15 amino acids. Germline V gene data show CDR1 as MNHEY and CDR2 as SVGAGI.

The V and J genes are TRBV6-5 and TRBJ2-3; D gene uncertain. The ends were cut back, 4 bases at V and 0 bases at J, with 11 bases in the middle. Germline V gives CDR1 MNHEY, CDR2 SVGAGI. This CDR3 has 15 amino acids. The CDR3 loop reads CASSFVQRSTDTQYF. CDR3 nucleotides: TGTGCCAGCAGTTTTGTCCAGCGTAGCACAGATACGCAGTATTTT.

The chain couples TRBV28 to TRBJ2-7, with unresolved D. Germline loops: CDR1 MDHEN, CDR2 SYDVKM. V shed 1 base and J shed 0 bases, with 13 bases lying between them. The CDR3 runs 16 residues. CDR3 in DNA: TGTGCCAGCAGTTTATCCAGTGCGGAGAGCTCCTACGAGCAGTACTTC. Translation: CASSLSSAESSYEQYF.